The 2 T cell receptor beta chains below come from one sample, sequenced in a study of blood T cell repertoires in COVID-19. Assay used: immunoSEQ multiplex PCR; TCRdb lists only in-frame clones, some missing. The repertoire consists of over 150,000 clones, with roughly four fifths occurring once and the leading ten covering around 28%. Sequenced: peripheral blood. These receptors were taken from a woman in her fifties or sixties with acute or convalescent COVID-19.

The CDR3 nucleotides read TGTGCCATCAGGGGCTTAAACACTGAAGCTTTCTTT. This translates into CAIRGLNTEAFF. The chain couples TRBV10-3 to TRBJ1-1, with D hard to call. Deletions cut 6 bases from V and 2 bases from J, with 7 bases between. The germline V gene encodes CDR1 ENHRY and CDR2 SYGVKD. The CDR3 is 12 amino acids.

This sequence joins TRBV27 and TRBJ1-2; 8 positions match TRBD1. The V gene end was trimmed by 3 bases and the J gene end by 7 bases; junction bases not matched to a gene: 10. From germline, CDR1 is MNHEY and CDR2 SMNVEV (reference sequence). This CDR3 is 15 amino acids long. The CDR3 here is CASSLLGQGFRGYTF. Here the CDR3 DNA reads TGTGCCAGCAGTTTGCTCGGACAGGGCTTCCGTGGCTACACCTTC.